These 26 T cell receptor beta chains came from one sample sequenced in a study of blood T cell repertoires in COVID-19 (dated by TCRdb to about 2020). The library relied on the immunoSEQ multiplex PCR assay. TCRdb holds this immuneACCESS table with in-frame rearrangements only. Some clones are missing; in checked studies, unresolved V genes explain under half, and the rest has no known cause. The sample table records roughly 100,000 clones; about 76% of these occur just once. Of the sample, 30% to 45% is held by the ten largest clones. The sequenced sample was peripheral blood. Receptors were obtained from a man at least 80 years old with acute or convalescent COVID-19.

This chain uses TRBV30 with TRBJ1-1; TRBD1 aligns across 9 bases. Per germline, CDR1 GTSNPN and CDR2 SVGIG (reference sequence). J was trimmed by 5 bases and V by 2 bases; bases with no gene match: 15. This CDR3 region has 17 residues. DNA of the CDR3: TGTGCCTGGAGTCCCCGGTGGGGACAGGGTGTAGAAACTGAAGCTTTCTTT. Its translation is CAWSPRWGQGVETEAFF.

The CDR3 protein is CASSLPGQRNSPLHF. CDR3 in DNA: TGTGCCAGCAGCTTACCGGGACAGCGTAATTCACCCCTCCACTTT. The chain employs TRBV11-1 and TRBJ1-6, with 7 bases identical to TRBD1. This CDR3 has 15 amino acids. V lost 2 bases, J lost 6 bases, and 4 bases stayed unmatched. The germline V gene has CDR1 SGHAT and CDR2 FQDESV (reference sequence).

The CDR3 DNA follows: TGTGCCAGCAGCTTAGGCGCAGGGATTGCAACAGAGACCCAGTACTTC. This gives the protein CASSLGAGIATETQYF. The gene calls are TRBV11-3 and TRBJ2-5, with D perhaps matching TRBD1 (5 bases). There are 16 residues in the CDR3. Germline values: CDR1 SGHNT, CDR2 YENEEA. Trimming pared 1 base from V and 4 bases from J, leaving 16 bases between.

This clone was detected a few times. The genes are TRBV27 and TRBJ2-7; TRBD1 matches 7 bases. J gave up 3 bases and V 6 bases, and 8 bases lay outside the gene matches. The CDR3 runs 14 residues. CDR1 is MNHEY and CDR2 is SMNVEV in the germline V gene (reference sequence). The CDR3, as DNA: TGTGCCAGCAGCCGACAGGGCTGGTTCTACGAGCAGTACTTC. Amino acids: CASSRQGWFYEQYF.

This clone was found a few times. The chain couples TRBV7-9 to TRBJ2-5; D unclear. V was pared by 3 bases and J by 5 bases, with 7 bases between. This CDR3 spans 12 amino acids. Germline values: CDR1 SEHNR, CDR2 FQNEAQ (reference sequence). CDR3 amino acids: CASSFTEETQYF. For the CDR3, the DNA is TGTGCCAGCAGCTTTACCGAGGAGACCCAGTACTTC.

This chain joins TRBV6-6 and TRBJ1-5, with 8 bases matching TRBD1. The ends lost 5 bases at V and 3 bases at J; junction bases unmatched: 9. Per germline, CDR1 MNHNY and CDR2 SVGAGI (reference sequence). CDR3 length: 16 residues. CDR3 sequence (DNA): TGTGCCAGCAGTCGAGGGACAGGTCGTTCCAATCAGCCCCAGCATTTT. It specifies CASSRGTGRSNQPQHF.

The genes are TRBV18 and TRBJ2-1; 8 nucleotides match TRBD1. J was trimmed by 7 bases and V by 0 bases; bases with no gene match: 8. Germline-derived CDR1 and CDR2 are KGHSH and LQKENI. The CDR3 covers 16 residues. CDR3 region: CASSPPAGGGGNEQFF. In DNA form, the CDR3 reads TGTGCCAGCTCACCACCGGCAGGGGGCGGTGGGAATGAGCAGTTCTTC.

This clone appeared a single time. V and J are TRBV7-9 and TRBJ1-1; TRBD1 matches 9 bases. J lost 3 bases, V lost 4 bases, and 6 bases had no gene match. CDR1 and CDR2 (germline): SEHNR, FQNEAQ (reference sequence). The length of the CDR3 is 15 residues. Here the CDR3 reads CASSSRTGVDTEAFF. The CDR3, as DNA: TGTGCCAGCAGCTCACGGACAGGGGTGGACACTGAAGCTTTCTTT.

The genes are TRBV30 and TRBJ2-7; a weak D match, TRBD2 (6 bases). Germline V gives CDR1 GTSNPN, CDR2 SVGIG (reference sequence). The CDR3 contains 16 residues. The V end was cut by 2 bases, the J end by 3 bases, with 20 bases between. DNA of the CDR3: TGTGCCTGGAGTATTTCGGGACTCCCGGGGTTCTACGAGCAGTACTTC. Amino acid sequence: CAWSISGLPGFYEQYF.

V is TRBV19 and J is TRBJ2-1, with a weak D call TRBD2 (5 bases). The V end lost 5 bases, the J end lost 4 bases, and 9 bases lay between the germline ends. Per germline, CDR1 LNHDA and CDR2 SQIVND (reference sequence). The CDR3 contains 13 residues. CDR3 nucleotide sequence: TGTGCCAGTAGTGGTCAGCGGTACAATGAGCAGTTCTTC. It specifies CASSGQRYNEQFF.

This clone was picked up one time. The rearrangement joins TRBV7-2 to TRBJ2-7; D may be TRBD2 (6 bases). V lost 5 bases and J 2 bases, leaving 13 bases between the germline ends. The CDR3 has 14 residues. The V gene's germline CDR1 is SGHTA and CDR2 FQGNSA. Written as DNA, the CDR3 is TGTGCCAGCAGCGGGGACCGGGGGACCTACGAGCAGTACTTC. Residues: CASSGDRGTYEQYF.

This chain uses TRBV6-2 or TRBV6-3 with TRBJ1-2; 10 positions match TRBD1. The CDR3 runs to 15 residues. V was pared by 1 base and J by 8 bases, with 7 bases of the junction left unmatched. Germline V gives CDR1 MNHEY, CDR2 SVGEGT. The CDR3 sequence is CASSYFQTGGYGYTF. The CDR3 DNA follows: TGTGCCAGCAGTTACTTTCAGACAGGGGGCTACGGCTACACCTTC.

The chain uses TRBV15 and TRBJ1-6; D gene uncertain. The CDR3 spans 14 residues. V dropped 0 bases and J dropped 13 bases, with 13 bases sitting between them. Per the germline V gene, CDR1 is LNHNV and CDR2 is YYDKDF (reference sequence). The CDR3 is CATSRDSPVWPLHF. DNA of the CDR3: TGTGCCACCAGCAGAGATTCCCCAGTTTGGCCCCTCCACTTT.

V gene TRBV18 combines with J gene TRBJ2-5; D might be TRBD1 (6 bases). Germline lookup yields CDR1 KGHSH and CDR2 LQKENI. CDR3 length equals 14 residues. V lost 0 bases and J lost 5, with 10 bases in between. CDR3 coding DNA: TGTGCCAGCTCACCACCGTCAGGGGTGGAGACCCAGTACTTC. The encoded protein is CASSPPSGVETQYF.

V usage is TRBV10-3 and J usage is TRBJ1-2; the D is unclear. Trimming shortened V by 10 bases and J by 3 bases, and 15 bases separated the two germline ends. The CDR3 is 13 amino acids. From germline, CDR1 is ENHRY and CDR2 SYGVKD. This CDR3 reads CATTRSGDYGYTF. The CDR3 region has the DNA TGTGCCACAACGCGTAGTGGTGACTATGGCTACACCTTC.

The chain carries TRBV28 and TRBJ1-1; D possibly corresponds to TRBD1 (5 bases). The CDR3 has 14 residues. The germline CDR1 and CDR2 sequences are MDHEN and SYDVKM. Trimming pared 1 base from V and 5 bases from J, leaving 11 bases between. CDR3 sequence reads: CASSLLSGGTEAFF. As DNA, the CDR3 is TGTGCCAGCAGTTTATTAAGCGGGGGAACTGAAGCTTTCTTT.

The chain uses TRBV9 and TRBJ2-2; D is perhaps TRBD1 (7 bases). Trimming stripped 4 bases from V and 0 bases from J, with 13 bases between. The CDR3 has 16 residues. CDR1 and CDR2 (germline): SGDLS, YYNGEE. This chain's CDR3 is CASSPRDSPNTGELFF. As DNA, the CDR3 is TGTGCCAGCAGCCCGCGGGACAGCCCGAACACCGGGGAGCTGTTTTTT.

This clone was observed a few times. The chain couples TRBV11-2 to TRBJ2-5; D not resolved. Per the germline V gene, CDR1 is SGHAT and CDR2 is FQNNGV. The CDR3 is made up of 14 amino acids. V lost 0 bases and J 4 bases, leaving 9 bases between the germline ends. The CDR3 region has the DNA TGTGCCAGCAGCTTAGAGGCGGCCTCAGAGACCCAGTACTTC. Amino acids: CASSLEAASETQYF.

A single count supports this clone. The chain couples TRBV4-1 to TRBJ2-1, with D tentatively TRBD1 (5 bases). The germline V gene encodes CDR1 MGHRA and CDR2 YSYEKL. This CDR3 has 15 residues. The V and J ends lost 2 bases and 6 bases respectively, with 14 bases between them. The CDR3 sequence is CASSQTLIQGNEQFF. CDR3 bases: TGCGCCAGCAGCCAAACACTAATCCAGGGCAATGAGCAGTTCTTC.

V gene TRBV27 combines with J gene TRBJ2-1; D may be TRBD1 (6 bases). The CDR3 is 15 amino acids. Per germline, CDR1 MNHEY and CDR2 SMNVEV (reference sequence). Trimming pared 2 bases from V and 2 bases from J, leaving 10 bases between. This CDR3 is CASSLNRDPYNEQFF. In nucleotides, the CDR3 is TGTGCCAGCAGTTTAAACAGGGACCCCTACAATGAGCAGTTCTTC.

The chain uses TRBV30 and TRBJ1-6; 8 bases align to TRBD1. The CDR3 contains 14 residues. Germline values: CDR1 GTSNPN, CDR2 SVGIG (reference sequence). J was trimmed by 9 bases and V by 3 bases; bases with no gene match: 7. The CDR3 loop is CAWSQRTGSSPLHF. For the CDR3, the DNA is TGTGCCTGGAGCCAACGGACAGGGTCTTCACCCCTCCACTTT.

This sequence joins TRBV5-1 and TRBJ2-2; D not resolved. The germline V gene encodes CDR1 SGHRS and CDR2 YFSETQ. This CDR3 spans 13 amino acids. Trimming left V 1 base short and J 8 bases short, with 9 bases between. The CDR3 DNA reads as TGCGCCAGCAGCTTGAAGGAGTCTGGGGAGCTGTTTTTT. It translates to CASSLKESGELFF.

The J gene is TRBJ2-5, the V gene TRBV5-1; tentative D call: TRBD2 (6 bases). This CDR3 is built from 13 residues. V lost 5 bases and J lost 3, with 11 bases in between. CDR1 is SGHRS and CDR2 is YFSETQ in the germline V gene. CDR3 coding DNA: TGCGCCAGCAGTTTACGACTAGAAGAGACCCAGTACTTC. Its protein product is CASSLRLEETQYF.

The chain couples TRBV4-3 to TRBJ1-2; D is unresolved. The CDR3 is 16 amino acids. The germline V gene encodes CDR1 LGHNA and CDR2 YSLEER. Between the trimmed V and J ends, which lost 3 bases and 7 bases, there was a span of 21 bases. CDR3 nucleotides: TGCGCCAGCAGCCAGTTCTTGGGAGGGAATCAAGGTGGCTACACCTTC. Translation gives CASSQFLGGNQGGYTF.

There are a few counts of this clone. V gene TRBV5-1 combines with J gene TRBJ2-7, with a tentative D call TRBD1 (5 bases). Germline values: CDR1 SGHRS, CDR2 YFSETQ. Trimming pared 0 bases from V and 3 bases from J, leaving 10 bases between. This CDR3 is built from 14 residues. The CDR3 here is CASSLAPGLYEQYF. CDR3 nucleotides: TGCGCCAGCAGCTTGGCGCCAGGGCTCTACGAGCAGTACTTC.

The J gene is TRBJ2-7, the V gene TRBV2; tentative D call: TRBD1 (6 bases). In germline, CDR1 is SNHLY, CDR2 FYNNEI. Trimming pared 6 bases from V and 4 bases from J, leaving 19 bases between. The CDR3 loop spans 15 amino acids. CDR3: CASSSQGRGIYEQYF. DNA for the CDR3: TGTGCCAGCAGCTCTCAGGGCAGGGGTATATACGAGCAGTACTTC.